This T cell receptor beta chain was identified in a study of spatial heterogeneity in lung cancer. Study at large: Tumor-region counts of TCR transcripts tracked strongly with a T cell module score from matched bulk RNA-seq. Findings and caveats of the study: The number of expanded tumor alpha and beta chains correlated with mutation number.

TCRdb itself ran the 5' RACE reads through MiXCR, one entry per CDR3 protein. The table shows about 7,000 distinct CDR3 sequences, with 3% to 4% occurring only once. From germline, CDR1 is ENHRY and CDR2 SYGVKD. Trimming left V 6 bases short and J 5 bases short, with 14 bases between. CDR3 length: 13 residues. This clonotype was detected many times. Its target is not known. Time point noted: sample taken at primary tumor resection. Samples were obtained from about 72 donors, all untreated early-stage non-small cell lung cancer patients. Whole RNA from tumor, nontumor lung or frozen PBMC was sequenced unsorted.

This sequence was found in a male donor with early-stage non-small cell lung cancer. The sequenced sample was lung tumor tissue, obtained at surgery. V usage is TRBV10-3 and J usage is TRBJ2-7, with a tentative D call TRBD1 (6 bases). The CDR3 DNA follows: TGTGCCATCAGCCGACAGGTCTTGGACGAGCAGTACTTC. Amino acids: CAISRQVLDEQYF.